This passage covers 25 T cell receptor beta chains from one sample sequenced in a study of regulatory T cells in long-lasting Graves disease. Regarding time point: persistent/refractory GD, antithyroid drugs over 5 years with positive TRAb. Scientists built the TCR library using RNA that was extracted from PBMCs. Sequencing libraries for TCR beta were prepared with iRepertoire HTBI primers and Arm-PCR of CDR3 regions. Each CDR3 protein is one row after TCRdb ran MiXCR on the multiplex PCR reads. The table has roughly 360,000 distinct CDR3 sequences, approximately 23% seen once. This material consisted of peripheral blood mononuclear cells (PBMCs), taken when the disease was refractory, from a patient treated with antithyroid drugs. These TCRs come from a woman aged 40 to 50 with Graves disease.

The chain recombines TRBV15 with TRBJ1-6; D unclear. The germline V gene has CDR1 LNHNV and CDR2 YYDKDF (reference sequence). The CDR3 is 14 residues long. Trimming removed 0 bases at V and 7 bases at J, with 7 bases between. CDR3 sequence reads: CATSRDPRNSPLHF. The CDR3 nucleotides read TGTGCCACCAGCAGAGATCCCCGAAATTCACCCCTCCACTTT.

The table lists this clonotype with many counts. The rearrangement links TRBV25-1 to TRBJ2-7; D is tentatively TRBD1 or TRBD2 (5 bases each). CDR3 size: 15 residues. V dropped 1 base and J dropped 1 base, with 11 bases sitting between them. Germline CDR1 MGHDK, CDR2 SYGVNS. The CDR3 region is CASSESGAWSYEQYF. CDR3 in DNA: TGTGCCAGCAGTGAATCCGGGGCATGGTCCTACGAGCAGTACTTC.

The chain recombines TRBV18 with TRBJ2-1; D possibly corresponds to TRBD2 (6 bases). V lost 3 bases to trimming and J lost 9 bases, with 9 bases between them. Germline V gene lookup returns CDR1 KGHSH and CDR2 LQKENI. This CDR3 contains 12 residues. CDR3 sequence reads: CASSPQEGEQFF. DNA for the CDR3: TGTGCCAGCTCACCCCAGGAGGGTGAGCAGTTCTTC.

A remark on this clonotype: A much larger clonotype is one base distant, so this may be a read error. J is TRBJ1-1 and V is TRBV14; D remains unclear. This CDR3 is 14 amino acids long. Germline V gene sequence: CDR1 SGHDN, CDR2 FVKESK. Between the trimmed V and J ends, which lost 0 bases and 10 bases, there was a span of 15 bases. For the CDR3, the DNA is TGTGCCAGCAGCCAAGATCGGGTGGCTGGAGGAGCTTTCTTT. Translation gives CASSQDRVAGGAFF.

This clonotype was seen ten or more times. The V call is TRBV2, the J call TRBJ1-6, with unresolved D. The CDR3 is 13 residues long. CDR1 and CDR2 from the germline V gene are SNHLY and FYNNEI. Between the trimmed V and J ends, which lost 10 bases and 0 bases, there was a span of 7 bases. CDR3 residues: CATGSSYNSPLHF. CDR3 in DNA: TGTGCCACTGGGAGCTCCTATAATTCACCCCTCCACTTT.

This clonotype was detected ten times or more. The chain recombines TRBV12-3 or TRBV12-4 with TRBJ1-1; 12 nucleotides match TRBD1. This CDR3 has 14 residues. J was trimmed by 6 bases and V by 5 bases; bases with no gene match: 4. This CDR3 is CASSGTGGTAEAFF. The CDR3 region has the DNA TGTGCCAGCAGTGGGACAGGGGGCACCGCTGAAGCTTTCTTT.

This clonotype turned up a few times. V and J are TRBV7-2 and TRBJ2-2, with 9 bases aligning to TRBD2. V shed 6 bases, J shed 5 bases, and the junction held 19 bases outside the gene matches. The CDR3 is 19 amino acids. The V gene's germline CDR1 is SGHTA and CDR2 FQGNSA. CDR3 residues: CASRSPKVIAGDHTGELFF. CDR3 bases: TGTGCCAGCAGGTCTCCCAAAGTCATAGCGGGAGATCATACCGGGGAGCTGTTTTTT.

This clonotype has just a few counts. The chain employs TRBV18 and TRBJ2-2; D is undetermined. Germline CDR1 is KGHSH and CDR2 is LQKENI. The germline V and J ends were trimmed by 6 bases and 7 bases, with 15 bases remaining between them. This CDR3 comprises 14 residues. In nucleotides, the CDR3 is TGTGCCAGCTCTGTGGCGCTGTTTGACGGGGAGCTGTTTTTT. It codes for CASSVALFDGELFF. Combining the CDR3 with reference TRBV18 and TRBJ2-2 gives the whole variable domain NAGVMQNPRHLVRRRGQEARLRCSPMKGHSHVYWYRQLPEEGLKFMVYLQKENIIDESGMPKERFSAEFPKEGPSILRIQQVVRGDSAAYFCASSVALFDGELFFGEGSRLTVL.

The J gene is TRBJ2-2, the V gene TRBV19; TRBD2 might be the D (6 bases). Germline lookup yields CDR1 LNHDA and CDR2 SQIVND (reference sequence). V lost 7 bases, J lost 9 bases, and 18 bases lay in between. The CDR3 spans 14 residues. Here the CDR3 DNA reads TGTGCCAGTACCACCCGGGGGAAAGGACGGGAGCTGTTTTTT. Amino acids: CASTTRGKGRELFF. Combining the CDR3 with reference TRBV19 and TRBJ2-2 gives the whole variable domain DGGITQSPKYLFRKEGQNVTLSCEQNLNHDAMYWYRQDPGQGLRLIYYSQIVNDFQKGDIAEGYSVSREKKESFPLTVTSAQKNPTAFYLCASTTRGKGRELFFGEGSRLTVL.

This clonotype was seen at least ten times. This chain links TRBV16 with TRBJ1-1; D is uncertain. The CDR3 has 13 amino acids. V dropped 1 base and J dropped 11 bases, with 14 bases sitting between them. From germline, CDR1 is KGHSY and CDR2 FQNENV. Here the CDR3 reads CASSQWIGDRAFF. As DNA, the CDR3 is TGTGCCAGCAGCCAATGGATCGGGGATCGGGCTTTCTTT.

CDR3 sequence: CASSAALTRGELFF. The CDR3 nucleotides read TGTGCCAGCAGTGCTGCCCTCACCCGCGGGGAGCTGTTTTTT. The chain has TRBV2 and TRBJ2-2; no clear D. Germline assignment: CDR1 SNHLY and CDR2 FYNNEI. V lost 4 bases to trimming and J lost 7 bases, with 13 bases between them. There are 14 residues in the CDR3.

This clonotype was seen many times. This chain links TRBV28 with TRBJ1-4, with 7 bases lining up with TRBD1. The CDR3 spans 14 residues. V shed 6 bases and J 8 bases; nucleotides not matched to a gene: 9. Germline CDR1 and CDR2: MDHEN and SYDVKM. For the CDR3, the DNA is TGTGCCAGCAGCTTGACAGGGCATGGGGAAAAACTGTTTTTT. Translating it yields CASSLTGHGEKLFF.

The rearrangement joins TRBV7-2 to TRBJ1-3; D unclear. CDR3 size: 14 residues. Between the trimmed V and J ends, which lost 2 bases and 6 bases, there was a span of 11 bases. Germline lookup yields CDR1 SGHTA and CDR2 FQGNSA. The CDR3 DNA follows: TGTGCCAGCAGCTTAACAGTATCGCCAAACACCATATATTTT. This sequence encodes CASSLTVSPNTIYF.

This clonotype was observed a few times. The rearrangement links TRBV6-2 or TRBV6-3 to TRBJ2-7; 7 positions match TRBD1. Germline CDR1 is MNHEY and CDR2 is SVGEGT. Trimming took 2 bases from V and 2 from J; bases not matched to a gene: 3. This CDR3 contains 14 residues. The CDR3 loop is CASSYRQGPYEQYF. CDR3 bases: TGTGCCAGCAGTTACAGACAGGGCCCCTACGAGCAGTACTTC.

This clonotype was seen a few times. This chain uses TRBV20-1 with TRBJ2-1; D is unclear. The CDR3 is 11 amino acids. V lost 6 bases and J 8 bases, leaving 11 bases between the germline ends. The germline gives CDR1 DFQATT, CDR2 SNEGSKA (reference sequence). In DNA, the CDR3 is TGCAGTGCGGTAATAGACGATGAGCAGTTCTTC. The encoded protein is CSAVIDDEQFF.

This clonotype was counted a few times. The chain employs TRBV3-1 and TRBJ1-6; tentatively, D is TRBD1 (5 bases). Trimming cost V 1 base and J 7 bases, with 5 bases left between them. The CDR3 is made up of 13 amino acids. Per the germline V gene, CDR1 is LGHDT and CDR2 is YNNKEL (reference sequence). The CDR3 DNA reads TGTGCCAGCAGCCAAGCAGGGAATTCACCCCTCCACTTT. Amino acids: CASSQAGNSPLHF.

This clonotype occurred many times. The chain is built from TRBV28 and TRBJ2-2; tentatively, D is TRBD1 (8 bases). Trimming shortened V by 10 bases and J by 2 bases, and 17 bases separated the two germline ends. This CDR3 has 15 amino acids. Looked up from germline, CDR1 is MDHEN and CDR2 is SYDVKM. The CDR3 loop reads CATSNRGGNTGELFF. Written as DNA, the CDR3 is TGTGCCACCAGCAACAGGGGGGGCAACACCGGGGAGCTGTTTTTT.

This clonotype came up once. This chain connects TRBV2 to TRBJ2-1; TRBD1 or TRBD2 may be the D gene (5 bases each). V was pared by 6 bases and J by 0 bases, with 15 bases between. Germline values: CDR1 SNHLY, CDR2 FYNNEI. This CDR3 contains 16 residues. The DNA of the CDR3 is TGTGCCAGCAGGAGAACCGGGACCCACTCCTACAATGAGCAGTTCTTC. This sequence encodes CASRRTGTHSYNEQFF.

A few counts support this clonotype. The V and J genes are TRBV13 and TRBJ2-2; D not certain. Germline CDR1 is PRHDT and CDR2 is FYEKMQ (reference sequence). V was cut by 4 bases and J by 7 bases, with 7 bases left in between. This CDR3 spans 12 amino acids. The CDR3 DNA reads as TGTGCCAGCAGCTGGATTGGCGGGGAGCTGTTTTTT. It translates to CASSWIGGELFF.

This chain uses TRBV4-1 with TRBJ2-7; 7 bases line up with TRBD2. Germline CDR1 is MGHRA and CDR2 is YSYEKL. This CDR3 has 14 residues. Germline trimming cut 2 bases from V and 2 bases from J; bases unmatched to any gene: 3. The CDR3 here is CASSQTLAAYEQYF. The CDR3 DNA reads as TGCGCCAGCAGCCAAACGCTAGCGGCCTACGAGCAGTACTTC.

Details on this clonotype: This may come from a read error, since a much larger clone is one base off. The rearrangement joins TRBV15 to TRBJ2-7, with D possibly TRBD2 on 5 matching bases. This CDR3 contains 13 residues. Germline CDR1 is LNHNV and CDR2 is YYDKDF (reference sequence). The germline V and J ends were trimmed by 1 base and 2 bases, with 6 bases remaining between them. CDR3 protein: CATSRASPYEQYF. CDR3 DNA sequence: TGTGCCACCAGCAGAGCTAGCCCCTACGAGCAGTACTTC.

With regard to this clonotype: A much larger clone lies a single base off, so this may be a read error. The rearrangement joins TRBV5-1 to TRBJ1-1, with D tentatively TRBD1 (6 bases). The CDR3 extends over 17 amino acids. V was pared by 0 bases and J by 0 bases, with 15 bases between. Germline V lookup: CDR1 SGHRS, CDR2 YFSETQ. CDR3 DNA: TGCGCCAGCAGCTTGGTGGGGGGCCTGGACCTGAACACTGAAGCTTTCTTT. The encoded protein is CASSLVGGLDLNTEAFF.

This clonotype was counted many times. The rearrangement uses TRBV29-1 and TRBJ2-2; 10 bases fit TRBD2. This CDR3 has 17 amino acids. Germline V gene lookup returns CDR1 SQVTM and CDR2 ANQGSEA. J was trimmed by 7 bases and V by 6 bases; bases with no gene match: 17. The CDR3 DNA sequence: TGCAGCGTGGAGCTGTGGAGCGGGAGGGCCGTAGGCGGGGAGCTGTTTTTT. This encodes CSVELWSGRAVGGELFF.

The CDR3 spells CSAARGANQPQHF. The CDR3 nucleotides read TGCAGCGCCGCGAGGGGTGCAAATCAGCCCCAGCATTTT. The V and J genes are TRBV29-1 and TRBJ1-5; TRBD1 might be the D (5 bases). The CDR3 is 13 amino acids. The germline CDR1 and CDR2 sequences are SQVTM and ANQGSEA. Trimming took off 7 bases at V and 4 bases at J, with 14 bases between the two ends.

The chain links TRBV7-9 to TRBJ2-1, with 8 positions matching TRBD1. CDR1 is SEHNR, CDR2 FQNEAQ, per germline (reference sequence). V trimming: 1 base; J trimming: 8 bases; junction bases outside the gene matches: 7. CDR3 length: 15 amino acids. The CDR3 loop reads CASSLGDRSRHEQFF. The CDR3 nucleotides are TGTGCCAGCAGCTTAGGGGACAGGTCCAGACATGAGCAGTTCTTC.